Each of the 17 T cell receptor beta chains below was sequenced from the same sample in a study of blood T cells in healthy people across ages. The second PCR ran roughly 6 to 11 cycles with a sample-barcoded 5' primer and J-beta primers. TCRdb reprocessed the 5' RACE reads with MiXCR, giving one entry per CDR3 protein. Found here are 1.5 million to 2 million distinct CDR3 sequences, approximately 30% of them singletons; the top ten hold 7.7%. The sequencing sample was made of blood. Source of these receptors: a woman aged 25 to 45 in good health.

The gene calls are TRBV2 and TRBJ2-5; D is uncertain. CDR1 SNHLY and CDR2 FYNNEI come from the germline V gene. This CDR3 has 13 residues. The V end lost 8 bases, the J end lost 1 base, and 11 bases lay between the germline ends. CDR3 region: CASLDPAQETQYF. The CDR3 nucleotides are TGTGCCAGCCTGGACCCCGCCCAAGAGACCCAGTACTTC.

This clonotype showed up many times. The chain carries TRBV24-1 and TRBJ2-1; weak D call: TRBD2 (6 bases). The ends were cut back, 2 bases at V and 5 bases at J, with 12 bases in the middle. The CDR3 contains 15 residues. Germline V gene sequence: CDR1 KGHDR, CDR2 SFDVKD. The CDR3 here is CATSDSPGGDNEQFF. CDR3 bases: TGTGCCACCAGTGATTCCCCCGGCGGGGACAATGAGCAGTTCTTC.

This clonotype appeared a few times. CDR3 in amino acids: CASSNSLREQYF. For the CDR3, the DNA is TGTGCCAGCAGCAATTCTCTGAGGGAGCAGTACTTC. J is TRBJ2-7 and V is TRBV11-2; D call uncertain. Between the trimmed V and J ends, which lost 5 bases and 7 bases, there was a span of 12 bases. Germline V gene sequence: CDR1 SGHAT, CDR2 FQNNGV. The CDR3 runs to 12 residues.

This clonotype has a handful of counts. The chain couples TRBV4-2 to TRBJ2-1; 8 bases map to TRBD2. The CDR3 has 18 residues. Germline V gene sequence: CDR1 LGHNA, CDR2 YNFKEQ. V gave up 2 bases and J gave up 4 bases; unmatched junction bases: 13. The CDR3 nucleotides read TGTGCCAGCAGCCAAAACCTTCGGGGGCGGGGGGCTTACAATGAGCAGTTCTTC. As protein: CASSQNLRGRGAYNEQFF.

The CDR3 region is CAIRQAPINEQFF. The CDR3 DNA reads TGTGCCATAAGACAGGCCCCAATCAATGAGCAGTTCTTC. The rearrangement links TRBV28 to TRBJ2-1, with D perhaps TRBD1 (6 bases). Per the germline V gene, CDR1 is MDHEN and CDR2 is SYDVKM. This CDR3 has 13 residues. Trimming took off 10 bases at V and 6 bases at J, with 16 bases between the two ends.

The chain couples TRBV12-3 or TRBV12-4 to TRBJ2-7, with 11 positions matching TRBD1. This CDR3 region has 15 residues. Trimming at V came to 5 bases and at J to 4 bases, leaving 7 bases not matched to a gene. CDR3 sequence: CASSPRTGGRYEQYF. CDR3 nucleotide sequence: TGTGCCAGCAGTCCTCGGACAGGGGGCCGGTACGAGCAGTACTTC.

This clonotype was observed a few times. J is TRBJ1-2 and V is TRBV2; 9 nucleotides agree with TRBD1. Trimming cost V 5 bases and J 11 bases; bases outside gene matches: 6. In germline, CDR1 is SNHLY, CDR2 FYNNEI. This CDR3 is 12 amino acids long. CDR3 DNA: TGTGCCAGCAGTAATGACAGGGGGAAATACACCTTC. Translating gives CASSNDRGKYTF.

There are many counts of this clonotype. The CDR3 DNA follows: TGCAGTGCTATGACAGGGAATCAGCCCCAGCATTTT. Its protein is CSAMTGNQPQHF. The V call is TRBV20-1, the J call TRBJ1-5; 7 nucleotides line up with TRBD1. The CDR3 runs to 12 residues. CDR1 is DFQATT, CDR2 SNEGSKA, per germline (reference sequence). V lost 4 bases, J lost 4 bases, and 1 base stayed unmatched.

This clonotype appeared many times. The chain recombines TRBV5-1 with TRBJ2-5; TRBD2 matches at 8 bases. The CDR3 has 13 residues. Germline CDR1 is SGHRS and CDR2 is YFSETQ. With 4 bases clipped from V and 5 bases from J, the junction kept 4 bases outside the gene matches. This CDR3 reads CASSGQRGETQYF. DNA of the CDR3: TGCGCCAGCAGCGGCCAGCGGGGGGAGACCCAGTACTTC.

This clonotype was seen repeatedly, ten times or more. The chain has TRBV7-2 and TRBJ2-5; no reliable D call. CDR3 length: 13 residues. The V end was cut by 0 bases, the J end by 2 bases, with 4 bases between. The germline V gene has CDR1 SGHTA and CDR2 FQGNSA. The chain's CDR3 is CASSLARQETQYF. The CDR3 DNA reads TGTGCCAGCAGCTTAGCGCGTCAAGAGACCCAGTACTTC.

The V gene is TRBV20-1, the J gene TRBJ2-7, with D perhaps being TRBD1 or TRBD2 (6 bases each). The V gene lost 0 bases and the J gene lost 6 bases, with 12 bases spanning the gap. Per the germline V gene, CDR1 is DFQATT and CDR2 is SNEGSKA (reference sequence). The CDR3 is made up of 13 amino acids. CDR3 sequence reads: CSARDAWGAEQYF. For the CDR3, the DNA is TGCAGTGCTAGAGACGCTTGGGGGGCCGAGCAGTACTTC.

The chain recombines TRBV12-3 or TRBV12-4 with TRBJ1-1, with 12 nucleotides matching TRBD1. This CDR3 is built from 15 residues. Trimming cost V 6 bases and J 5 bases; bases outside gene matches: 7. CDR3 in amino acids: CASSPGQGARTEAFF. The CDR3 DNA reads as TGTGCCAGCAGCCCGGGACAGGGGGCAAGAACTGAAGCTTTCTTT.

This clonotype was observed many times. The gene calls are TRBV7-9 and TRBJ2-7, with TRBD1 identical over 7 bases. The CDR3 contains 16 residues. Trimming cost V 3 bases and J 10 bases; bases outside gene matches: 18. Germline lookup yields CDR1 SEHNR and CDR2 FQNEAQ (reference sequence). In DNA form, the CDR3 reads TGTGCCAGCAGCTTCGGACAGGCCCGCACTGGAGAGAGCCAGTACTTC. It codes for CASSFGQARTGESQYF.

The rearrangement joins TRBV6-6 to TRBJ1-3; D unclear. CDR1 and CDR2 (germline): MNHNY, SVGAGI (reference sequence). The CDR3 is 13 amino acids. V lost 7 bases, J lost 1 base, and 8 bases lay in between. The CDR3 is CASIPTSGNTIYF. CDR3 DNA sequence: TGTGCCAGCATCCCGACTTCTGGAAACACCATATATTTT.

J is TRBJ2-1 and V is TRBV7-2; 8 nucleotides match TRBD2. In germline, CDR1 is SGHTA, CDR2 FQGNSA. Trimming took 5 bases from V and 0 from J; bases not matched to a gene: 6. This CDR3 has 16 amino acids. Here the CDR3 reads CASSHRRGGSYNEQFF. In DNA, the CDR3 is TGTGCCAGCAGCCATCGACGGGGGGGCTCCTACAATGAGCAGTTCTTC.

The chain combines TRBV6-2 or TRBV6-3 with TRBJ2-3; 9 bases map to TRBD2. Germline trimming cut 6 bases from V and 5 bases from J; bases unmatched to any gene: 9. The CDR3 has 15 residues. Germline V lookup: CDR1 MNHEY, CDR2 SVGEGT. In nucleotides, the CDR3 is TGTGCCAGCAGACGTTTTAGCGGGAGAGAAGATACGCAGTATTTT. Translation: CASRRFSGREDTQYF.

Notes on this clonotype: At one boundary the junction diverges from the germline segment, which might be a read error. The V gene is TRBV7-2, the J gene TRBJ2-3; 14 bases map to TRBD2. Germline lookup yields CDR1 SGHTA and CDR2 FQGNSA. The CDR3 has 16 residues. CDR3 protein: CAGSSGLAGATDTQYF. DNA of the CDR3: TGTGCCGGCAGCTCGGGACTAGCGGGGGCCACAGATACGCAGTATTTT.